Listed here are 25 T cell receptor beta chains from one sample, sequenced in a study of identical twins. MiXCR, run by TCRdb on the 5' RACE reads, gives a single entry per CDR3 protein. This sample carries about 690,000 distinct CDR3 sequences, 6% to 6.5% of them seen once, and the ten largest clones take 1.5% to 2%. Material for sequencing was naive T cells sorted from blood. Source of these receptors: a young man in good health.

This clonotype was observed a handful of times. This chain links TRBV11-2 with TRBJ1-6; 12 positions agree with TRBD1. Germline CDR1 SGHAT, CDR2 FQNNGV. CDR3 length equals 19 residues. With 4 bases clipped from V and 6 bases from J, the junction kept 13 bases outside the gene matches. This CDR3 reads CASSYTGTGGAAVNSPLHF. CDR3 sequence (DNA): TGTGCCAGCAGCTATACCGGGACAGGGGGCGCGGCGGTTAATTCACCCCTCCACTTT.

This clonotype was recorded many times. The CDR3 protein is CASSFNGQGYGYTF. DNA of the CDR3: TGTGCCAGCAGCTTTAACGGACAGGGCTATGGCTACACCTTC. This chain joins TRBV12-3 or TRBV12-4 and TRBJ1-2; TRBD1 matches 8 bases. After removal of 6 bases from V and 4 bases from J, the junction contained 7 bases not matched to a gene. There are 14 residues in the CDR3.

The J gene is TRBJ1-3, the V gene TRBV7-9, with 9 bases identical to TRBD1. The CDR3 spans 15 residues. Germline V gene sequence: CDR1 SEHNR, CDR2 FQNEAQ (reference sequence). V lost 5 bases and J lost 3; bases outside the gene matches: 5. The CDR3 sequence is CASSPTGGFGNTIYF. DNA of the CDR3: TGTGCCAGCAGCCCTACAGGGGGCTTTGGAAACACCATATATTTT.

This clonotype was recorded a few times. The chain uses TRBV5-1 and TRBJ2-1; 9 bases match TRBD2. This CDR3 comprises 16 residues. Germline loops: CDR1 SGHRS, CDR2 YFSETQ. J was trimmed by 2 bases and V by 7 bases; bases with no gene match: 10. The CDR3 sequence: CASGVLAGNTYNEQFF. CDR3 DNA: TGCGCCAGCGGAGTTCTAGCGGGGAACACCTACAATGAGCAGTTCTTC.

This clonotype was seen ten or more times. The chain carries TRBV24-1 and TRBJ1-5, with a weak D call TRBD1 (6 bases). V was shortened by 4 bases and J by 4 bases, with 10 bases between the two germline ends. Germline V gene data show CDR1 as KGHDR and CDR2 as SFDVKD. There are 14 residues in the CDR3. In nucleotides, the CDR3 is TGTGCCACCAGTGACACCGGACAGAATCAGCCCCAGCATTTT. Protein product: CATSDTGQNQPQHF.

In its sample, this clonotype was seen a few times. The rearrangement joins TRBV24-1 to TRBJ2-1; 9 nucleotides match TRBD2. CDR1 and CDR2 (germline): KGHDR, SFDVKD. This CDR3 is 17 amino acids long. The V and J ends lost 3 bases and 0 bases, in that order; junction bases with no gene match: 5. CDR3 protein: CATSDGVSGSSYNEQFF. The DNA for the CDR3 is TGTGCCACCAGTGATGGGGTTAGCGGGAGCTCCTACAATGAGCAGTTCTTC.

This clonotype came up a few times. The chain uses TRBV18 and TRBJ2-7, with 8 bases matching TRBD2. This CDR3 contains 15 residues. Germline V CDR1 and CDR2: KGHSH, LQKENI. Germline trimming cut 5 bases from V and 1 base from J; bases unmatched to any gene: 7. The CDR3 DNA reads TGTGCCAGCTCAAACAAGACGGGGGGGTCCTACGAGCAGTACTTC. It translates to CASSNKTGGSYEQYF.

This clonotype came up a few times. The V gene is TRBV5-1, the J gene TRBJ1-3; D perhaps matches TRBD1 (5 bases). The germline CDR1 and CDR2 sequences are SGHRS and YFSETQ. The V gene lost 5 bases and the J gene lost 8 bases, with 14 bases spanning the gap. The CDR3 is made up of 13 amino acids. The CDR3 sequence: CASSRGPVDTIYF. The DNA for the CDR3 is TGCGCCAGCAGTAGGGGCCCGGTTGACACCATATATTTT.

J is TRBJ2-3 and V is TRBV14; 13 nucleotides agree with TRBD2. Germline V lookup: CDR1 SGHDN, CDR2 FVKESK. CDR3 length: 13 amino acids. V lost 5 bases to trimming and J lost 8 bases; unmatched junction nucleotides: 1. In nucleotides, the CDR3 is TGTGCCAGCAGCAGACTAGCGGGAGGTACGCAGTATTTT. This gives the protein CASSRLAGGTQYF.

This clonotype was seen at least ten times. The chain carries TRBV5-1 and TRBJ2-7, with 10 bases matching TRBD2. The CDR3 spans 18 residues. Looked up from germline, CDR1 is SGHRS and CDR2 is YFSETQ. V dropped 0 bases and J dropped 4; count of bases not matched to a gene: 13. CDR3 loop: CASSLARGKREGLYEQYF. CDR3 coding DNA: TGCGCCAGCAGCTTGGCCCGTGGGAAGCGGGAGGGCCTATACGAGCAGTACTTC.

Ten or more counts support this clonotype. J is TRBJ2-1 and V is TRBV29-1; D is unresolved. Germline CDR1 is SQVTM and CDR2 is ANQGSEA. The CDR3 length is 13 residues. Trimming shortened V by 6 bases and J by 0 bases, and 9 bases separated the two germline ends. The CDR3 region is CSVNGGSYNEQFF. Written as DNA, the CDR3 is TGCAGCGTGAATGGTGGCTCCTACAATGAGCAGTTCTTC.

This rearrangement joins TRBV29-1 to TRBJ2-7; D gene ambiguous. The CDR3 has 12 amino acids. Trimming pared 4 bases from V and 5 bases from J, leaving 12 bases between. CDR1 is SQVTM and CDR2 is ANQGSEA in the germline V gene. The CDR3 is CSVADGSHEQYF. The CDR3 coding sequence is TGCAGCGTTGCGGACGGGTCCCACGAGCAGTACTTC.

The table lists this clonotype with many counts. This rearrangement joins TRBV21-1 to TRBJ1-5. TRBV21-1 is a documented pseudogene. The CDR3 sequence is 16 residues long. The CDR3 sequence is CASSKDDSYSNQPQHF. The CDR3 DNA reads as TGTGCCAGCAGCAAAGATGACAGCTATAGCAATCAGCCCCAGCATTTT.

This chain joins TRBV29-1 and TRBJ2-5; no definite D call. Germline CDR1 is SQVTM and CDR2 is ANQGSEA. V lost 0 bases and J lost 5, with 10 bases in between. This CDR3 spans 13 amino acids. CDR3 protein: CSVEDGFYETQYF. The CDR3 nucleotides read TGCAGCGTTGAAGATGGCTTTTATGAGACCCAGTACTTC. The full variable domain, with the rest looked up from reference TRBV29-1 and TRBJ2-5, is SAVISQKPSRDICQRGTSLTIQCQVDSQVTMMFWYRQQPGQSLTLIATANQGSEATYESGFVIDKFPISRPNLTFSTLTVSNMSPEDSSIYLCSVEDGFYETQYFGPGTRLLVL.

This clonotype was seen repeatedly, ten times or more. The V gene is TRBV12-3 or TRBV12-4, the J gene TRBJ1-5; D gene uncertain. With 6 bases removed from V and 3 bases from J, the gap between germline ends came to 12 bases. The CDR3 is 14 amino acids. For the CDR3, the DNA is TGTGCCAGCAGATCAGACACCTACAATCAGCCCCAGCATTTT. It encodes CASRSDTYNQPQHF.

This clonotype was recorded at least ten times. The chain couples TRBV5-1 to TRBJ2-7, with D perhaps matching TRBD2 (5 bases). Deletions cut 6 bases from V and 2 bases from J, with 18 bases between. This CDR3 has 15 amino acids. From germline, CDR1 is SGHRS and CDR2 YFSETQ. CDR3 nucleotide sequence: TGCGCCAGCACCCACTGGGCGGAGGAAGCCTACGAGCAGTACTTC. Its translation is CASTHWAEEAYEQYF. Variable domain in full (rest from reference TRBV5-1 and TRBJ2-7): KAGVTQTPRYLIKTRGQQVTLSCSPISGHRSVSWYQQTPGQGLQFLFEYFSETQRNKGNFPGRFSGRQFSNSRSEMNVSTLELGDSALYLCASTHWAEEAYEQYFGPGTRLTVT.

In this sample, this clonotype turned up many times. This chain links TRBV12-3 or TRBV12-4 with TRBJ2-2; TRBD1 is a possible D gene (5 bases). This CDR3 is 13 amino acids long. V gave up 7 bases and J gave up 6 bases, with 12 bases separating them. CDR3 in amino acids: CASITGLPGELFF. CDR3 nucleotides: TGTGCCAGCATCACAGGATTACCCGGGGAGCTGTTTTTT.

This clonotype was counted ten times or more. This chain connects TRBV2 to TRBJ2-7, with D tentatively TRBD2 (5 bases). V lost 3 bases, J lost 6 bases, and 15 bases lay in between. Germline CDR1 is SNHLY and CDR2 is FYNNEI. CDR3 length: 14 amino acids. The CDR3 spells CASSDNPPRGEQYF. The CDR3 DNA reads as TGTGCCAGCAGTGACAACCCGCCTCGGGGCGAGCAGTACTTC.

CDR3 nucleotide sequence: TGTGCCAGCACTTTGGCTCGGGGAGGTACGCAGTATTTT. It encodes CASTLARGGTQYF. The rearrangement links TRBV28 to TRBJ2-3; tentatively, D is TRBD2 (6 bases). Germline loops: CDR1 MDHEN, CDR2 SYDVKM. V was clipped by 7 bases and J by 8 bases, with 16 bases between them. The CDR3 extends over 13 amino acids.

In its sample, this clonotype was seen many times. This chain uses TRBV13 with TRBJ2-1; 12 nucleotides align to TRBD2. The junction had 7 bases not matched to a gene; V was cut back by 5 bases and J by 8 bases. There are 15 residues in the CDR3. Germline V gene lookup returns CDR1 PRHDT and CDR2 FYEKMQ (reference sequence). The CDR3 region is CASSPTSGRVDEQFF. In DNA, the CDR3 is TGTGCCAGCAGCCCGACTAGCGGGAGAGTGGATGAGCAGTTCTTC.

The V gene is TRBV28, the J gene TRBJ2-5; D gene unclear. Germline-derived CDR1 and CDR2 are MDHEN and SYDVKM. The CDR3 has 10 residues. V lost 10 bases, J lost 3 bases, and 6 bases lay in between. CDR3 sequence: CATKKETQYF. The CDR3 bases are TGTGCCACCAAAAAAGAGACCCAGTACTTC.

This clonotype has at least ten counts. J is TRBJ2-3 and V is TRBV12-3 or TRBV12-4; a possible D gene is TRBD2 (6 bases). Trimming cost V 1 base and J 3 bases, with 17 bases left between them. CDR3 length: 17 residues. The CDR3 nucleotides read TGTGCCAGCAGTTTAGGTTTAGCGGAGAGGGGTACAGATACGCAGTATTTT. It yields the protein CASSLGLAERGTDTQYF.

This chain uses TRBV18 with TRBJ2-2; D possibly corresponds to TRBD2 (5 bases). The germline V gene has CDR1 KGHSH and CDR2 LQKENI. The CDR3 loop spans 15 amino acids. V gave up 0 bases and J gave up 5 bases, with 10 bases separating them. As DNA, the CDR3 is TGTGCCAGCTCACCACCGTTGCGAGGGACCGGGGAGCTGTTTTTT. This gives the protein CASSPPLRGTGELFF. Full variable domain (outside the CDR3, taken from reference TRBV18 and TRBJ2-2): NAGVMQNPRHLVRRRGQEARLRCSPMKGHSHVYWYRQLPEEGLKFMVYLQKENIIDESGMPKERFSAEFPKEGPSILRIQQVVRGDSAAYFCASSPPLRGTGELFFGEGSRLTVL.

This chain connects TRBV12-3 or TRBV12-4 to TRBJ1-6, with 11 bases identical to TRBD1. The V and J ends lost 7 bases and 6 bases, in that order; junction bases with no gene match: 11. The CDR3 sequence is 17 residues long. The chain's CDR3 is CASTTDGQGAPNSPLHF. The CDR3 nucleotides read TGTGCCAGCACCACCGACGGACAGGGGGCTCCTAATTCACCCCTCCACTTT.

This clonotype showed up many times. This chain joins TRBV10-1 and TRBJ2-1; 10 nucleotides agree with TRBD2. This CDR3 has 15 residues. With 7 bases clipped from V and 5 bases from J, the junction kept 8 bases outside the gene matches. Germline V gives CDR1 WNHNN, CDR2 SYGVQD (reference sequence). CDR3 sequence reads: CASKGLAGANNEQFF. The CDR3 nucleotides are TGCGCCAGCAAAGGTCTAGCGGGAGCGAACAATGAGCAGTTCTTC.